A single sample gave rise to the 13 T cell receptor beta chains below, sequenced in a study of regulatory T cells in long-lasting Graves disease. Time point here: persistent/refractory GD, antithyroid drugs over 5 years with positive TRAb. Generation of the TCR library employed RNA extracted from PBMCs. Arm-PCR of CDR3 regions with iRepertoire HTBI primers generated TCR beta libraries. TCRdb reprocessed the multiplex PCR reads via MiXCR and lists one record per CDR3 protein. The table lists 600,000 to 800,000 distinct CDR3 sequences, around 32% of them singletons, with 40% to 55% in the top ten. The specimen was peripheral blood mononuclear cells (PBMCs), collected when the disease was refractory, from a patient treated with antithyroid drugs. These receptors all stem from a female donor with Graves disease.

This clonotype was detected ten times or more. This chain joins TRBV6-1 and TRBJ1-5; D is undetermined. Between the trimmed V and J ends, which lost 6 bases and 6 bases, there was a span of 12 bases. This CDR3 is 13 amino acids long. The germline gives CDR1 MNHNS, CDR2 SASEGT. As DNA, the CDR3 is TGTGCCAGCAGCGTCCAGAGCGCTCAGCCCCAGCATTTT. Translated, it gives CASSVQSAQPQHF.

This clonotype came up a few times. The chain joins TRBV12-3 or TRBV12-4 to TRBJ2-5, with 7 bases fitting TRBD1. The CDR3 totals 15 residues. J was trimmed by 4 bases and V by 6 bases; bases with no gene match: 11. The CDR3 DNA sequence: TGTGCCAGCAGACTTTGGACCGGGACAGCAGAGACCCAGTACTTC. Protein: CASRLWTGTAETQYF.

There are a few counts of this clonotype. The chain uses TRBV27 and TRBJ1-2; D remains unclear. Per the germline V gene, CDR1 is MNHEY and CDR2 is SMNVEV (reference sequence). V lost 0 bases and J 8 bases, leaving 10 bases between the germline ends. The CDR3 sequence is 13 residues long. This CDR3 is CASSLSGSSGYTF. The CDR3 region has the DNA TGTGCCAGCAGTTTATCGGGCAGCTCCGGCTACACCTTC.

The rearrangement uses TRBV19 and TRBJ2-5; 7 nucleotides line up with TRBD1. Per the germline V gene, CDR1 is LNHDA and CDR2 is SQIVND (reference sequence). The CDR3 length is 15 residues. The V gene end was trimmed by 6 bases and the J gene end by 3 bases; junction bases not matched to a gene: 10. The CDR3 loop reads CASRQGGIREETQYF. CDR3 DNA: TGTGCCAGTAGGCAAGGGGGCATCAGAGAAGAGACCCAGTACTTC.

The CDR3 sequence: CATSDSGSTEAFF. CDR3 DNA: TGTGCCACCAGTGATTCAGGGAGCACTGAAGCTTTCTTT. This chain connects TRBV24-1 to TRBJ1-1; tentative D call: TRBD1 (5 bases). The germline gives CDR1 KGHDR, CDR2 SFDVKD. V was shortened by 2 bases and J by 4 bases, with 7 bases between the two germline ends. This CDR3 comprises 13 residues.

In this sample, this clonotype turned up many times. The V and J genes are TRBV13 and TRBJ2-7; perhaps TRBD1 as D (5 bases). The germline V gene has CDR1 PRHDT and CDR2 FYEKMQ (reference sequence). This CDR3 has 13 residues. Trimming cost V 5 bases and J 2 bases, with 10 bases left between them. The DNA of the CDR3 is TGTGCCAGCAGCCACCAGGGAACCTACGAGCAGTACTTC. It is translated as CASSHQGTYEQYF.

Of note for this clonotype: This sequence may be a read error, since a much larger clone differs from it by one base. This chain connects TRBV11-2 to TRBJ2-7; 7 bases are shared with TRBD2. J gave up 2 bases and V 0 bases, and 4 bases lay outside the gene matches. CDR1 and CDR2 (germline): SGHAT, FQNNGV. CDR3 length: 15 residues. CDR3 region: CASSLDWGGAYEQYF. CDR3 sequence (DNA): TGTGCCAGCAGCTTAGACTGGGGAGGGGCCTACGAGCAGTACTTC.

The chain is built from TRBV30 and TRBJ1-2; tentative D call: TRBD1 (6 bases). The CDR3 totals 14 residues. Germline assignment: CDR1 GTSNPN and CDR2 SVGIG (reference sequence). Trimming removed 4 bases from V and 4 bases from J, with 16 bases in between. CDR3 DNA: TGTGCCTGGATTGGTACAGGGATAATCTATGGCTACACCTTC. Protein: CAWIGTGIIYGYTF.

The chain couples TRBV5-5 to TRBJ2-3, with 7 bases that match TRBD1. The J call may be mistaken, given a closer DNA end match to TRBJ2-5. The V gene's germline CDR1 is SGHKS and CDR2 YYEKEE (reference sequence). This CDR3 comprises 15 residues. The DNA for the CDR3 is TGTGCCAGCACCTTTAATTCGGACAGGATAAAGACCCAGTACTTC. Protein sequence: CASTFNSDRIKTQYF.

This chain connects TRBV5-5 to TRBJ1-4; weak D call: TRBD1 (6 bases). CDR3 length: 12 residues. CDR1 is SGHKS, CDR2 YYEKEE, per germline (reference sequence). Trimming took off 4 bases at V and 8 bases at J, with 9 bases between the two ends. The CDR3 loop is CASSRTGEKLFF. CDR3 sequence (DNA): TGTGCCAGCAGCAGAACAGGGGAAAAACTGTTTTTT.

V usage is TRBV11-1 and J usage is TRBJ1-1, with D hard to call. With 5 bases removed from V and 9 bases from J, the gap between germline ends came to 19 bases. CDR1 is SGHAT and CDR2 is FQDESV in the germline V gene (reference sequence). The CDR3 extends over 14 amino acids. Here the CDR3 reads CASSPGSGLGKAFF. The CDR3 DNA reads as TGTGCCAGCAGCCCTGGCTCAGGACTCGGGAAAGCTTTCTTT.

This clonotype was seen many times. The chain links TRBV18 to TRBJ1-5; D may be TRBD1 (6 bases). V was trimmed by 3 bases and J by 2 bases, leaving 11 bases between them. This CDR3 spans 15 amino acids. In germline, CDR1 is KGHSH, CDR2 LQKENI. The DNA for the CDR3 is TGTGCCAGCTCACCCCAGGGGTTTGGCAATCAGCCCCAGCATTTT. The encoded protein is CASSPQGFGNQPQHF.

The genes are TRBV30 and TRBJ1-2; TRBD1 aligns across 9 bases. The CDR3 runs to 13 residues. The germline V gene has CDR1 GTSNPN and CDR2 SVGIG (reference sequence). With 5 bases clipped from V and 8 bases from J, the junction kept 9 bases outside the gene matches. CDR3: CAWLPGQGDGYTF. Written as DNA, the CDR3 is TGTGCCTGGCTCCCGGGACAGGGTGACGGCTACACCTTC.